These T cell receptor beta chains were read from a single sample in a study of blood T cell repertoires in COVID-19. Clones were sequenced by immunoSEQ multiplex PCR, and TCRdb holds only the in-frame ones, with some missing. The profile shows 70,000 to 95,000 clones, 80% to 95% of them singletons. The material sequenced was peripheral blood. All receptors derive from a woman in her forties or fifties in a cohort sampled during active COVID-19. CDR3s include the opening cysteine and the closing phenylalanine or tryptophan. Clone size appears in some rows only: once, few, many, or a class for an expanded clone.

TRBJ2-1,TRBV7-2,NA,CASSLVRNEQFF
TRBJ2-3,TRBV5-1,NA,CASSPPGRDWADTQYF
TRBJ2-5,TRBV5-1,NA,CASSKGLDQETQYF
TRBJ2-4,TRBV9,NA,CASSVGGLGGNIQYF
TRBJ2-2,TRBV2,NA,CATRGLAGGPGELFF
TRBJ2-3,TRBV14,NA,CASSQAGTGGAVTQYF
TRBJ2-7,TRBV29-1,NA,CSVEVGERYF
TRBJ2-7,TRBV6-1,once,CASSEALGTATFSYEQYF
TRBJ1-1,TRBV3-1/TRBV3-2,NA,CASRTGTGGEAFF
TRBJ1-2,TRBV18,few,CASSPPADRAGGYTF
TRBJ1-2,TRBV3-1/TRBV3-2,NA,CASSQETGEGYGYTF
TRBJ1-2,TRBV19,NA,CASSMQPGQSYGYTF
TRBJ2-1,TRBV7-9,NA,CASSLDGTRPNEQFF
TRBJ1-4,TRBV9,NA,CASSVEGAFEKLFF
TRBJ2-7,TRBV28,NA,CASTLAGGRYEQYF
TRBJ2-3,TRBV9,NA,CASSVVGEGTDTQYF
TRBJ1-4,TRBV5-6,NA,CASSSLQLTNEKLFF
TRBJ2-1,TRBV5-1,NA,CASTPDQGLAGGKQFF
TRBJ2-5,TRBV4-2,NA,CASSQDRDRGQETQYF
TRBJ1-2,TRBV28,NA,CASSPPIRDYGYTF
TRBJ2-1,TRBV28,NA,CASGGLAGGPSGNEQFF
TRBJ2-2,TRBV9,NA,CASSGTLTGELFF
TRBJ1-5,TRBV10-2,NA,CASLKGQGHQPQHF
TRBJ1-3,TRBV19,NA,CASSRTSSSGNTIYF
TRBJ2-7,TRBV6-8,few,CASSYGRQGPYEQYF
TRBJ2-3,TRBV28,NA,CASSSRGSGAADTQYF
TRBJ2-2,TRBV5-1,once,CASRETGGLTGELFF
TRBJ1-4,TRBV28,NA,CASGRSTNEKLFF
TRBJ2-7,TRBV7-2,NA,CASSPQGGPYEQYF
TRBJ2-1,TRBV11-3,once,CASSLTGGSYNEQFF
TRBJ2-5,TRBV13,NA,CASSTPRDRGGETQYF
TRBJ2-3,TRBV5-1,NA,CASSSGGGDTDTQYF
TRBJ1-2,TRBV27,NA,CASSLTQTGGYTF
TRBJ2-1,TRBV6-5,NA,CASRLPGLTWEQFF
TRBJ1-4,TRBV28,once,CASSLVSGTNEKLFF
TRBJ1-5,TRBV3-1/TRBV3-2,NA,CASSQTGRQPQHF
TRBJ2-7,TRBV7-2,NA,CASSLGAGRSYEQYF
TRBJ2-7,TRBV5-1,NA,CASSLRRGASYEQYF
TRBJ1-3,TRBV5-1,NA,CASSQGDVYSGNTIYF
TRBJ2-7,TRBV11-1,NA,CASSLGRGLEQYF
TRBJ2-1,TRBV10-3,once,CATAGGVLNEQFF
TRBJ2-3,TRBV9,NA,CASSVATGTSGIAGTQYF
TRBJ1-3,TRBV12-5,few,CASGLAWTGGLTGNTIYF
TRBJ2-2,TRBV7-6,NA,CASSQTAGSTGELFF
TRBJ2-2,TRBV19,NA,CASSTLQGFGTGELFF
TRBJ2-7,TRBV11-3,NA,CASSSGQGNYEQYF
TRBJ2-7,TRBV28,NA,CASRRTVYEQYF
TRBJ1-4,TRBV6-5,once,CASSSVPLNEKLFF
TRBJ2-1,TRBV10-2,NA,CASRSAGGAYNEQFF
TRBJ2-3,TRBV6-6,NA,CASTPGGGTDTQYF
TRBJ2-7,TRBV7-3,NA,CASSSSGSLKAYEQYF
TRBJ2-1,TRBV28,NA,CASSELAGGRNEQFF
TRBJ1-3,TRBV18,NA,CASSPYMYPGQINTIYF
TRBJ1-2,TRBV6-5,NA,CASEILNYGYTF
TRBJ2-5,TRBV4-1,NA,CASSQGRLAGGKPPYF
TRBJ2-1,TRBV11-1,NA,CASSYTGGSFNEQFF
TRBJ1-5,TRBV6-5,NA,CASSISGQSNQPQHF